Given below is one TCR beta chain in context. The specificity of this receptor is unknown. No per-base quality is available; no much larger clone lies one base away. The sample is drawn from a study of blood T cell repertoires in COVID-19 (dated by TCRdb to 2020 to 2022). Turning to the overall study: Samples covering the acute and convalescent phases of COVID-19 were provided by collaborators in the United States, Italy and Spain. The repertoires were released in a freely available public database meant as a resource for research on the immune response to SARS-CoV-2. Where available, HLA class I and class II types were taken from metadata supplied by the sample provider and were not determined by assay-based typing. Samples were obtained from the ongoing ImmuneRACE study (first 160 participants) and from some 1,200 subjects provided by 6 global collaborators. The material from the prospective study consisted of cDNA or gDNA derived from T cells, B-cell-depleted T cells, or PBMCs. The sample metadata nearly always contained a de-identified subject ID, COVID-19 status, age in years and sex. Deeply sampled blood TCRbeta repertoires from subjects exposed to, actively infected with, or recovered from COVID-19 were included in the dataset.

TCRbeta CDR3 regions were amplified from genomic DNA by means of the immunoSEQ Assay, a bias-controlled multiplex PCR. The authors' analysis ran thus. The number of nucleated cells in each sample was estimated from the amplification of reference gene primers within the assay. To quantify the absolute abundance of each unique TCRbeta CDR3 rearrangement, sequence reads were collapsed and filtered. Productive Simpson clonality was computed per sample as the square root of Simpson's diversity index over productive rearrangements. TCRdb's version of the immuneACCESS table is confined to in-frame rearrangements and falls short of the full clone set. An unresolved V gene accounts for under half of the shortfall where checked; the remainder is of unknown origin. The V and J calls and clone size were taken over from that table, and D and trimming were inferred from the DNA. This sample comprises some 89,000 clones, around 80% of them detected only once. The ten largest clonotypes hold approximately 10% of the sample.

Each collaborating institution followed its own protocols to collect whole blood in K2EDTA tubes. Collaborator samples were shipped for TCRbeta analysis as frozen whole blood, isolated PBMCs, or DNA extracted from either sample type. V is cut by 5 bases and J by 2 bases, and the space between the germline ends is 9 bases. Including the terminal cysteine and phenylalanine, the CDR3 comprises 13 residues. Just CDR3 DNA is preserved here, 39 bases in frame from base 1. CDR1 is given as SNHLY and CDR2 as FYNNEI, both from the germline V gene. General study outcomes and caveats: Clinical and demographic metadata were provided uncurated, with the amount varying by source and participant.

Recombination connected TRBV2 to TRBJ2-5; no D gene can be assigned with confidence. This clonotype was obtained from a man aged 70 or older with acute or convalescent COVID-19. Sequenced sample: peripheral blood. The DNA is as follows: TGTGCCAGCAGTTTCTACTATCAAGAGACCCAGTACTTC. This sequence encodes CASSFYYQETQYF.